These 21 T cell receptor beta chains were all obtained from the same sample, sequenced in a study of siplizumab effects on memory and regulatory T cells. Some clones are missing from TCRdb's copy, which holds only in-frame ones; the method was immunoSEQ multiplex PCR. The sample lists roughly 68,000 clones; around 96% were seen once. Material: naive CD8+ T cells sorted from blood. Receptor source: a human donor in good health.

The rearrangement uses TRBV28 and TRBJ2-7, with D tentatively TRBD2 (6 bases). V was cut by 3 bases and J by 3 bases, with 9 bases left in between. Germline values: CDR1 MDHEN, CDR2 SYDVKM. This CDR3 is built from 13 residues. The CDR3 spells CASSLGLSYEQYF. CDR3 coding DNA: TGTGCCAGCAGTTTGGGACTGAGCTACGAGCAGTACTTC.

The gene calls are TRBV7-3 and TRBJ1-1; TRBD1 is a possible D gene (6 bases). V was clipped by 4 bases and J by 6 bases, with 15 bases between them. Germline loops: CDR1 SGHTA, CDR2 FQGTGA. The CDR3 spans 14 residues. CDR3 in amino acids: CASSSSGDFAEAFF. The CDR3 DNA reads TGTGCCAGCAGCTCCTCAGGGGATTTCGCTGAAGCTTTCTTT.

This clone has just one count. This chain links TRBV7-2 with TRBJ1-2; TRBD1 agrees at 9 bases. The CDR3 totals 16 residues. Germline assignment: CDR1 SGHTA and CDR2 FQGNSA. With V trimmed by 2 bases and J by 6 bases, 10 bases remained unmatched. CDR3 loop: CASSLLFSWDRDGYTF. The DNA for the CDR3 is TGTGCCAGCAGCTTACTATTTAGTTGGGACAGGGATGGCTACACCTTC.

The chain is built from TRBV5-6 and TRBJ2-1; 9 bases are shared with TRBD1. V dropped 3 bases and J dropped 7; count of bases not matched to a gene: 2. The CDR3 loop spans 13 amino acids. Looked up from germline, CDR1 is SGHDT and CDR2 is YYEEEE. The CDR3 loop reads CASSSGTGNEQFF. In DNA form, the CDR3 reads TGTGCCAGCAGCTCCGGGACAGGGAATGAGCAGTTCTTC. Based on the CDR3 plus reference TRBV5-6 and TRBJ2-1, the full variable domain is DAGVTQSPTHLIKTRGQQVTLRCSPKSGHDTVSWYQQALGQGPQFIFQYYEEEERQRGNFPDRFSGHQFPNYSSELNVNALLLGDSALYLCASSSGTGNEQFFGPGTRLTVL.

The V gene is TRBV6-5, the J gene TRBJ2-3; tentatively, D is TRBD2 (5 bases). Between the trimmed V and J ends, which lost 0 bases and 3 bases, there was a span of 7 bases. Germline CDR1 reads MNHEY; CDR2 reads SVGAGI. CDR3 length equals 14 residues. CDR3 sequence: CASSYSLATDTQYF. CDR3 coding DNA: TGTGCCAGCAGTTACTCCCTAGCAACAGATACGCAGTATTTT.

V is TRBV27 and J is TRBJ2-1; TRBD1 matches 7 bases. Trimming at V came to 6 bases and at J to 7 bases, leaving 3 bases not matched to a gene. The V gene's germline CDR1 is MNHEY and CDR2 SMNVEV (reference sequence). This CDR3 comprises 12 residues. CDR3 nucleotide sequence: TGTGCCAGCAGACAGGGGTCGAATGAGCAGTTCTTC. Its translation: CASRQGSNEQFF.

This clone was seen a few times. CDR3 sequence (DNA): TGTGCCAGCAGCCAAGAACAGGGGTATGGCTACACCTTC. It yields the protein CASSQEQGYGYTF. The rearrangement uses TRBV4-2 and TRBJ1-2, with 7 bases fitting TRBD1. CDR1 is LGHNA and CDR2 is YNFKEQ in the germline V gene. This CDR3 comprises 13 residues. Trimming cost V 0 bases and J 5 bases; bases outside gene matches: 0.

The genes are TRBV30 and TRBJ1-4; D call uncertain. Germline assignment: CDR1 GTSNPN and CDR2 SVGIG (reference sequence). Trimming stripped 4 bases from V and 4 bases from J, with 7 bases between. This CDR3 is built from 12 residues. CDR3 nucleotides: TGTGCCTGGACCGGCGATAATGAAAAACTGTTTTTT. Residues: CAWTGDNEKLFF. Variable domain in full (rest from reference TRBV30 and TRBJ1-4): SQTIHQWPATLVQPVGSPLSLECTVEGTSNPNLYWYRQAAGRGLQLLFYSVGIGQISSEVPQNLSASRPQDRQFILSSKKLLLSDSGFYLCAWTGDNEKLFFGSGTQLSVL.

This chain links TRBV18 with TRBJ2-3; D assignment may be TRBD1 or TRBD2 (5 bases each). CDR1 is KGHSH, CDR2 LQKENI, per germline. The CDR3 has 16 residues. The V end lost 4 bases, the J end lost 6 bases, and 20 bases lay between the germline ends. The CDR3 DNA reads TGTGCCAGCTCACGAACCGGGACGGCTGCTCCGGATACGCAGTATTTT. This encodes CASSRTGTAAPDTQYF.

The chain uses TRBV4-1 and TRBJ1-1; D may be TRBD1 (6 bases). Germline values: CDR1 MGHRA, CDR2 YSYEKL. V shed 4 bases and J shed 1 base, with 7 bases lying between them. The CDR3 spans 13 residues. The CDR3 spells CASSRTANTEAFF. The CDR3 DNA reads TGCGCCAGCAGCCGGACAGCGAACACTGAAGCTTTCTTT.

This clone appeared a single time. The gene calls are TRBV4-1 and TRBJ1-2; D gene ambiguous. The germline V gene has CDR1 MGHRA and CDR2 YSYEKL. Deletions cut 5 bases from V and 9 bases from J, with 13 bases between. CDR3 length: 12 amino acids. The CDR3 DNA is TGCGCCAGCAGCGCAGCGGGCGCCCGCTACACCTTC. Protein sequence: CASSAAGARYTF.

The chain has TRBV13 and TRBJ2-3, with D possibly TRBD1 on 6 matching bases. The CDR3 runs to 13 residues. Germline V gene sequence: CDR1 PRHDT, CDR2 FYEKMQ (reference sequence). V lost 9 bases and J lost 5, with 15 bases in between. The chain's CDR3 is CASLQGPGDTQYF. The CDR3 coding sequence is TGTGCCAGTCTTCAGGGGCCGGGAGATACGCAGTATTTT.

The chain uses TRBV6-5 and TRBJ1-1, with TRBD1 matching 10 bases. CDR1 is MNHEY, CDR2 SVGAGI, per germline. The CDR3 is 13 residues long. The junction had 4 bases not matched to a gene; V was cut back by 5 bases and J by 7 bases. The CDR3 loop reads CASSGRTGGEAFF. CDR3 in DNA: TGTGCCAGCAGTGGCCGGACAGGGGGTGAAGCTTTCTTT.

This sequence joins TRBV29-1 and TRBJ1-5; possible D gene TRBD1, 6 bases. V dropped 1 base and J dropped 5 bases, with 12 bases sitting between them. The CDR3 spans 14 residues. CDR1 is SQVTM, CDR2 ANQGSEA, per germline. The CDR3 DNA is TGCAGCGTTGAAGGGGGGCAGGGAGATCAGCCCCAGCATTTT. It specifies CSVEGGQGDQPQHF.

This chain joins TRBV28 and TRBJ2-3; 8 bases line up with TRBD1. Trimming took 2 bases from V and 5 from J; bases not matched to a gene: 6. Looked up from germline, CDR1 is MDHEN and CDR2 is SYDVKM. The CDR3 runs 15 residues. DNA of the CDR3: TGTGCCAGCAGTTTACCCGTCGGACAGGGAGATACGCAGTATTTT. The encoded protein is CASSLPVGQGDTQYF.

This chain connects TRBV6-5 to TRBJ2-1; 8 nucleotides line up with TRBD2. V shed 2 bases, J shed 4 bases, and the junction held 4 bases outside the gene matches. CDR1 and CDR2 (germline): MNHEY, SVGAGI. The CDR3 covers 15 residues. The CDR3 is CASSYRGGPYNEQFF. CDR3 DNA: TGTGCCAGCAGTTACCGGGGGGGGCCTTACAATGAGCAGTTCTTC.

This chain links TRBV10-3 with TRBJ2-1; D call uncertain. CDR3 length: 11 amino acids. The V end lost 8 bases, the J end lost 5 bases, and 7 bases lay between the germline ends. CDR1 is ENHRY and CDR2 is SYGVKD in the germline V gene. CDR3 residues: CAIPEHNEQFF. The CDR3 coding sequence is TGTGCCATCCCGGAACACAATGAGCAGTTCTTC.

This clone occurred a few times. This CDR3 reads CASSFPQGPEAFF. As DNA, the CDR3 is TGTGCCAGCAGCTTCCCACAGGGCCCAGAAGCTTTCTTT. J is TRBJ1-1 and V is TRBV5-4, with a weak D call TRBD1 (6 bases). The CDR3 spans 13 residues. The V and J ends lost 2 bases and 8 bases respectively, with 13 bases between them. Germline V gene sequence: CDR1 SGHNT, CDR2 YYREEE (reference sequence).

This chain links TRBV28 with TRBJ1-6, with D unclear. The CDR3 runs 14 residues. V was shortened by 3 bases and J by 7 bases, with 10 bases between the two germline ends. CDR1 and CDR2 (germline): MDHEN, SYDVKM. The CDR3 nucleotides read TGTGCCAGCAGTTTGGCCGGGGTGAATTCACCCCTCCACTTT. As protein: CASSLAGVNSPLHF.

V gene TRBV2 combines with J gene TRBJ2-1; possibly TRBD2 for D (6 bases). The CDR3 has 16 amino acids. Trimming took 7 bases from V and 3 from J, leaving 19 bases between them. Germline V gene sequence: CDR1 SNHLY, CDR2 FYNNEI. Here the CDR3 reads CASKEDGRDRYNEQFF. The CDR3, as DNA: TGTGCCAGCAAGGAGGATGGGCGGGACCGCTACAATGAGCAGTTCTTC.

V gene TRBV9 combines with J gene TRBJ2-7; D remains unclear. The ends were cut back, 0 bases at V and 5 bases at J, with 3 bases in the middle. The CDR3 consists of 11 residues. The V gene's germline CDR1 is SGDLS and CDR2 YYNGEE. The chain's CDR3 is CASSVGNEQYF. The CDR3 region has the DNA TGTGCCAGCAGCGTAGGGAACGAGCAGTACTTC.